Below, 20 T cell receptor beta chains from the same sample are listed, as sequenced in a study of cytotoxic CD8 clonotypes in ibrutinib-treated CLL. Assay: immunoSEQ multiplex PCR; the TCRdb copy retains only in-frame clones and omits some. The repertoire holds around 250,000 clones, with 60% to 75% as singletons. Sequenced material: PBMCs, taken after 24 months of ibrutinib treatment. These receptors all stem from a human donor with chronic lymphocytic leukemia.

This clone was recorded a few times. This chain joins TRBV7-2 and TRBJ2-5; 7 bases are shared with TRBD2. J was trimmed by 7 bases and V by 5 bases; bases with no gene match: 7. Germline CDR1 SGHTA, CDR2 FQGNSA. The length of the CDR3 is 13 residues. CDR3 in amino acids: CASSAVRGVTQYF. CDR3 bases: TGTGCCAGCAGCGCGGTTCGGGGGGTGACCCAGTACTTC.

The gene calls are TRBV9 and TRBJ2-3, with D possibly being TRBD2 (6 bases). Germline values: CDR1 SGDLS, CDR2 YYNGEE. The CDR3 sequence is 14 residues long. V lost 0 bases and J 4 bases, leaving 9 bases between the germline ends. The CDR3 DNA follows: TGTGCCAGCAGCGTAGCGGGAGTACCAGATACGCAGTATTTT. Translation gives CASSVAGVPDTQYF. Based on the CDR3 plus reference TRBV9 and TRBJ2-3, the full variable domain is DSGVTQTPKHLITATGQRVTLRCSPRSGDLSVYWYQQSLDQGLQFLIQYYNGEERAKGNILERFSAQQFPDLHSELNLSSLELGDSALYFCASSVAGVPDTQYFGPGTRLTVL.

The chain couples TRBV9 to TRBJ2-1; D gene unclear. The CDR3 has 14 residues. The V end lost 3 bases, the J end lost 8 bases, and 15 bases lay between the germline ends. Germline V CDR1 and CDR2: SGDLS, YYNGEE. CDR3: CASSALPLGYEQFF. The CDR3 DNA sequence: TGTGCCAGCAGCGCCCTACCTCTAGGCTATGAGCAGTTCTTC.

The chain couples TRBV6-5 to TRBJ2-7, with a possible D match to TRBD2 (5 bases). Trimming pared 8 bases from V and 3 bases from J, leaving 20 bases between. This CDR3 is 15 amino acids long. Germline V CDR1 and CDR2: MNHEY, SVGAGI. The CDR3 bases are TGTGCCAGCCGAGAGCGGAACCATAAGAACTACGAGCAGTACTTC. Protein product: CASRERNHKNYEQYF.

The chain combines TRBV6-6 with TRBJ2-7; 9 positions match TRBD1. The CDR3 runs to 16 residues. V dropped 1 base and J dropped 4; count of bases not matched to a gene: 8. Germline V gives CDR1 MNHNY, CDR2 SVGAGI (reference sequence). CDR3 loop: CASSYFLGQGKYEQYF. As DNA, the CDR3 is TGTGCCAGCAGTTACTTCCTTGGACAGGGGAAGTACGAGCAGTACTTC.

The gene calls are TRBV29-1 and TRBJ2-3; possible D gene TRBD2, 6 bases. The CDR3 contains 17 residues. Germline CDR1 reads SQVTM; CDR2 reads ANQGSEA. V was pared by 8 bases and J by 2 bases, with 26 bases between. CDR3 loop: CSITIGTHQDFTDTQYF. The CDR3, as DNA: TGCAGCATTACTATCGGGACTCACCAAGACTTCACAGATACGCAGTATTTT.

The chain uses TRBV25-1 and TRBJ1-4; possibly TRBD1 for D (5 bases). Looked up from germline, CDR1 is MGHDK and CDR2 is SYGVNS. The CDR3 spans 16 residues. With 0 bases removed from V and 4 bases from J, the gap between germline ends came to 12 bases. The CDR3 loop reads CASSEYWDGINEKLFF. CDR3 coding DNA: TGTGCCAGCAGTGAATATTGGGACGGGATTAATGAAAAACTGTTTTTT.

This clone came up once. The chain employs TRBV7-3 and TRBJ2-3, with D possibly being TRBD2 (6 bases). Germline CDR1 SGHTA, CDR2 FQGTGA. The CDR3 totals 16 residues. The V gene lost 4 bases and the J gene lost 3 bases, with 17 bases spanning the gap. The CDR3 spells CASSSGTRSGTDTQYF. Here the CDR3 DNA reads TGTGCCAGCAGCTCTGGGACGCGGAGCGGGACAGATACGCAGTATTTT.

The rearrangement links TRBV18 to TRBJ2-3; D unclear. Between the trimmed V and J ends, which lost 3 bases and 2 bases, there was a span of 9 bases. The length of the CDR3 is 14 residues. CDR1 is KGHSH, CDR2 LQKENI, per germline. In nucleotides, the CDR3 is TGTGCCAGCTCACCGGGCCCATACACAGATACGCAGTATTTT. Translating it yields CASSPGPYTDTQYF.

J is TRBJ2-2 and V is TRBV11-3; D is ambiguous. Germline V gene data show CDR1 as SGHNT and CDR2 as YENEEA. Trimming left V 2 bases short and J 1 base short, with 11 bases between. CDR3 length: 16 residues. DNA for the CDR3: TGTGCCAGCAGCTTAATGGGAAAACAGAACACCGGGGAGCTGTTTTTT. Its protein is CASSLMGKQNTGELFF. Full variable domain (missing parts from reference TRBV11-3 and TRBJ2-2): EAGVVQSPRYKIIEKKQPVAFWCNPISGHNTLYWYLQNLGQGPELLIRYENEEAVDDSQLPKDRFSAERLKGVDSTLKIQPAELGDSAVYLCASSLMGKQNTGELFFGEGSRLTVL.

This chain joins TRBV7-9 and TRBJ2-6; D not certain. Germline loops: CDR1 SEHNR, CDR2 FQNEAQ (reference sequence). The CDR3 has 15 amino acids. With 5 bases removed from V and 4 bases from J, the gap between germline ends came to 12 bases. CDR3 in amino acids: CASSPQVVGANVLTF. In DNA, the CDR3 is TGTGCCAGCAGCCCCCAGGTCGTCGGGGCCAACGTCCTGACTTTC.

This clone was seen a handful of times. The V and J genes are TRBV11-3 and TRBJ2-7, with TRBD1 identical over 7 bases. This CDR3 has 14 amino acids. V lost 2 bases to trimming and J lost 6 bases; unmatched junction nucleotides: 7. Germline V CDR1 and CDR2: SGHNT, YENEEA. The CDR3 sequence is CASSLLPTGSEQYF. Here the CDR3 DNA reads TGTGCCAGCAGCTTACTTCCGACAGGGAGCGAGCAGTACTTC.

The rearrangement joins TRBV15 to TRBJ2-5; a weak D match, TRBD2 (6 bases). Germline V lookup: CDR1 LNHNV, CDR2 YYDKDF (reference sequence). This CDR3 spans 14 amino acids. V was clipped by 0 bases and J by 5 bases, with 10 bases between them. The CDR3 nucleotides are TGTGCCACCAGCAGAGATCGTGGGGGGGAGACCCAGTACTTC. It yields the protein CATSRDRGGETQYF. The whole variable domain, remainder taken from reference TRBV15 and TRBJ2-5, is DAMVIQNPRYQVTQFGKPVTLSCSQTLNHNVMYWYQQKSSQAPKLLFHYYDKDFNNEADTPDNFQSRRPNTSFCFLDIRSPGLGDTAMYLCATSRDRGGETQYFGPGTRLLVL.

The chain couples TRBV15 to TRBJ2-7; D may correspond to TRBD1 or TRBD2 (5 bases each). Germline-derived CDR1 and CDR2 are LNHNV and YYDKDF (reference sequence). V lost 5 bases and J 4 bases, leaving 12 bases between the germline ends. This CDR3 is 13 amino acids long. CDR3 protein: CATSGGLGYEQYF. In DNA form, the CDR3 reads TGTGCCACCAGCGGGGGTTTAGGTTACGAGCAGTACTTC.

The chain has TRBV5-8 and TRBJ1-1; D call uncertain. CDR1 is SGHTS, CDR2 YDEGEE, per germline. V lost 0 bases and J 0 bases, leaving 6 bases between the germline ends. CDR3 length equals 14 residues. The CDR3 protein is CASSLDSVNTEAFF. CDR3 DNA sequence: TGTGCCAGCAGCTTGGATTCAGTGAACACTGAAGCTTTCTTT. Full variable domain (outside the CDR3, taken from reference TRBV5-8 and TRBJ1-1): EAGVTQSPTHLIKTRGQQATLRCSPISGHTSVYWYQQALGLGLQFLLWYDEGEERNRGNFPPRFSGRQFPNYSSELNVNALELEDSALYLCASSLDSVNTEAFFGQGTRLTVV.

This chain links TRBV19 with TRBJ2-1; D is undetermined. Deletions cut 2 bases from V and 1 base from J, with 9 bases between. Germline V gene sequence: CDR1 LNHDA, CDR2 SQIVND (reference sequence). CDR3 length equals 15 residues. DNA of the CDR3: TGTGCCAGTAGTATACTCCCGGGTTCCTACAATGAGCAGTTCTTC. This encodes CASSILPGSYNEQFF.

This rearrangement joins TRBV2 to TRBJ1-1; D is unclear. V lost 4 bases to trimming and J lost 1 base, with 13 bases between them. Germline CDR1 reads SNHLY; CDR2 reads FYNNEI. This CDR3 is built from 15 residues. This CDR3 reads CASSGRKVQNTEAFF. CDR3 nucleotides: TGTGCCAGCAGTGGGAGAAAAGTTCAGAACACTGAAGCTTTCTTT.

Remarks on this clone: Within the sample, other DNA sequences also encode this same CDR3. The rearrangement uses TRBV27 and TRBJ2-7, with TRBD1 as a possible D gene (6 bases). Germline-derived CDR1 and CDR2 are MNHEY and SMNVEV (reference sequence). The V end lost 5 bases, the J end lost 2 bases, and 13 bases lay between the germline ends. The CDR3 length is 14 residues. CDR3 DNA sequence: TGTGCCAGCAGTCTCAGGGGTGTGACCTACGAGCAGTACTTC. Its protein product is CASSLRGVTYEQYF.

The chain carries TRBV30 and TRBJ1-1, with 9 bases matching TRBD1. The CDR3 is 15 amino acids. Trimming at V came to 1 base and at J to 4 bases, leaving 7 bases not matched to a gene. The V gene's germline CDR1 is GTSNPN and CDR2 SVGIG (reference sequence). CDR3 sequence: CAWSGQGGRGTEAFF. CDR3 in DNA: TGTGCCTGGAGTGGACAGGGGGGAAGGGGCACTGAAGCTTTCTTT.

This clone was counted only a few times. The chain couples TRBV2 to TRBJ2-3; 10 nucleotides match TRBD1. The germline CDR1 and CDR2 sequences are SNHLY and FYNNEI. The CDR3 consists of 15 residues. J was trimmed by 1 base and V by 3 bases; bases with no gene match: 1. The CDR3 DNA is TGTGCCAGCAGTGACGGGACAGGGGGCACAGATACGCAGTATTTT. This sequence encodes CASSDGTGGTDTQYF. Full variable domain (outside the CDR3, taken from reference TRBV2 and TRBJ2-3): EPEVTQTPSHQVTQMGQEVILRCVPISNHLYFYWYRQILGQKVEFLVSFYNNEISEKSEIFDDQFSVERPDGSNFTLKIRSTKLEDSAMYFCASSDGTGGTDTQYFGPGTRLTVL.